The subject of this entry is one T cell receptor beta chain. This clone occurred a few times. Its antigen is currently not known. Per-base quality was not reported, and no clone a single base away is much larger than it. The cohort consisted of 600 to 750 healthy bone marrow donors. Cohort members were all nominally healthy when sampled, although unrecorded immune exposures were likely present. The donor was CMV seropositive and was included in the group of approximately 310 seropositive cohort members. Each donor provided a peripheral blood sample, and peripheral blood mononuclear cells were used for TCR beta sequencing. The Qiagen DNeasy Blood Extraction Kit was used to extract genomic DNA from the blood cell samples. This record belongs to a study of cytomegalovirus exposure and HLA in healthy donors (dated by TCRdb to between 2016 and 2019). Background on the whole study: An earlier analysis of approximately 640 of the donors reported 276 Gb of sequence data and around 110 million unique TCR beta sequences from 190 million or so T cells. A later genetic analysis used genome-wide SNP genotypes for about 60% of the roughly 700 donors, treating that subset as a discovery cohort. Of the roughly 400 genotyped donors, over 65% fell in the genetic ancestry cluster associated with self-reported Caucasian donors. Roughly 300 gigabases of sequencing data and approximately 85 million unique TCR sequences were included in an early release covering around 600 HLA-typed donors. Donor age, sex, ethnicity and CMV serostatus were collected together with the repertoire data. The later analysis used no new phenotypic data to find candidate immune exposures, relying instead on TCR beta sequences and their occurrence across donors. Several DR-DQ haplotypes were treated as single units for association and clustering because of strong linkage in the cohort. All discovery cohort repertoires had been generated using a single sequencing platform. To predict cytomegalovirus infection status, the study combined high-throughput TCR immunosequencing, statistical association of individual TCRs with disease status, and machine learning. A separate validation cohort of 100 to 150 different subjects was used in addition to the roughly 720-subject first cohort. HLA typing covered class I and class II loci at four-digit resolution. Across 398 genotyped donors of the cohort, an average of about 240,000 unique TCR beta nucleotide sequences per donor were sequenced, and approximately 17% of those sequences were non-productive. The study was designed to test whether signatures of past pathogen exposure could be identified by cataloging public T cell receptors. The number of typed donors differed by locus: roughly 629-640 for A, B, C, DRB1 and DQB1; approximately 540 for DQA1; approximately 610 for DPA1; and around 490 for DPB1. To decide whether each TCR beta V gene segment behaved as functional or pseudogenic, an earlier analysis of some 600 of the donors relied on high-throughput TCR beta sequencing. The study used immunosequencing to profile the T cell repertoires of about 670 subjects and linked those repertoires to cytomegalovirus serostatus. A later analysis re-examined previously published TCR beta repertoires from around 670 donors and added high-resolution HLA genotyping to investigate patterns of TCR occurrence.

Libraries were prepared through the immunoSEQ multiplex PCR assay. The multiplex PCR relied on a mix of 60 forward primers for TCR Vbeta segments and 13 reverse primers for TCR Jbeta segments. Amplification of the CDR3 region of rearranged TCR beta genes was performed with a multiplex PCR assay on genomic DNA. Amplified TCR beta libraries were sequenced as 87-base-pair reads on the Illumina HiSeq System. In the original analysis: In a later analysis, approximately 74 million unique TCR beta chains were counted across the 666 repertoires, and approximately 9.9 million of these chains were shared by at least two donors. Raw reads were error-corrected and collapsed into unique sequences by a nearest-neighbor algorithm in which closely related sequences were merged to remove PCR and sequencing errors. CDR3 sequences were aligned to IMGT reference sequences to assign V, D and J gene segments. For a sequence to be retained, a match of at least six nucleotides to both a V gene segment and a J gene segment was required. Rearrangements were classified as productive when the CDR3 lacked stop codons and remained in frame with V and J, and all other rearrangements were classified as non-productive. CDR3 was defined according to IMGT convention as the region running from the second conserved V-encoded cysteine to the conserved J-encoded phenylalanine. The earlier analysis of fewer than 750 of the donors excluded sequences that lacked an unambiguous match to a single V gene segment. An earlier analysis of over 450 of the donors classified V segments as functional when productive rearrangements were above 56.7% and as segregating when the standard deviation between donors was above 5%. A statistical classification framework was built for diagnosing cytomegalovirus status from the catalog of TCR beta chain sequences. In a later analysis, TCR nucleotide sequences were compared against IMGT/GENE-DB human TR gene sequences so that V and J genes could be assigned. A later analysis assigned CDR3 sequences and most-parsimonious VDJ recombination scenarios with the TCRdist pipeline. In a later analysis, each TCR beta chain was defined by its CDR3 amino acid sequence together with its V-gene family, and reads lacking a unique V-gene family were excluded. A later analysis removed 600 or so highly shared, low-generation-probability nucleotide sequences to deal with suspected cross-contamination and a sequencing artifact. For each public chain, a later analysis derived a clonal expansion index from normalized ranks of inferred template counts within each repertoire. Generation probabilities in a later analysis came from a VDJ recombination model fitted to out-of-frame rearrangements, and those results were checked against IGoR. In a later analysis, hypergeometric tests were used to score TCR-TCR, TCR-HLA and TCR-CMV co-occurrence, with a repertoire-size bias correction applied to TCR pairs. In a later analysis, false discovery rates were estimated by permuting HLA or CMV assignments 20 times. In a later analysis, co-occurring TCRs were grouped with DBSCAN, and TCRdist sequence similarity was added when clustering was performed within HLA-allele-positive subsets. Co-occurrence clustering excluded repertoires with fewer than 30,000 or more than 120,000 public chains, plus five with anomalous nucleotide sharing. The immuneACCESS repertoire file appears here via TCRdb, limited to in-frame rearrangements. These files lack a portion of the clones; in checked studies, under half of the deficit traces to unresolved V genes, and the cause of the others is not known. V, J and clone size were drawn from that table, and D and trimming were deduced from the DNA. The sample data list 100,000 to 150,000 clones, and 17% of these were observed just once. The biggest ten clones account for less than 3.5% of the sample.

The CDR3 runs 14 amino acids, cysteine and phenylalanine included. The kept DNA is CDR3 alone, 42 bases in frame from the first base. Compared with germline, V lacks 8 bases and J lacks 4 bases; bases without a gene match: 7. CDR1 and CDR2 are drawn from the germline V gene: SNHLY, FYNNEI. Study-wide conclusions, independent of this receptor: Compared with the approximately 670-donor mean, donors in an Asian-associated ancestry cluster had fewer N-insertions in productive TCRs, according to a later genetic analysis. This cohort had only TCR beta chains sequenced, and the lack of alpha or paired-chain data limited which features could be detected. The sequencing pipeline was judged likely to have produced a cluster of highly shared sequence variants as a technical artifact. A further reported finding was that TCR beta sequences accurately predicted the HLA-A and HLA-B alleles for most subjects in the first cohort. The 87-base-pair reads could not distinguish some IMGT-functional V segments, including TRBV6-2 and TRBV6-3, so those segments were excluded. The classifier was reported to diagnose cytomegalovirus status with high specificity and sensitivity in both the original and validation cohorts. A later analysis found that HLA-associated TCR beta chains were more clonally expanded and had lower generation probabilities than equally common non-associated chains. HLA typing was unavailable for some donors at each locus, so association tests used only the typed subset. When HLA alleles, especially DR and DQ, strongly co-occurred, TCR associations were difficult to assign to individual alleles. Because counts were too low, fewer than 20 rarely observed V segments, including chromosome 9 orphons, were excluded from the earlier analysis of under 650 of the donors. Correlated functional status among segregating V segments might reflect linkage disequilibrium, but an unknown experimental factor could not be ruled out. A later analysis reported that several top co-occurrence clusters appeared linked to parvovirus B19, influenza, CMV and Epstein-Barr virus. Specific HLA alleles were associated with about 17,000 TCR beta sequences at a false discovery rate of 0.05 in a later analysis. Roughly uniform sequencing depth across donors was assumed in presence/absence analyses, although this assumption may not hold. A later analysis found that most CMV-associated TCR beta chains appeared HLA-restricted, with HLA associations seemingly driven largely by CMV exposure. An association between a missense DCLRE1C variant and V-gene and J-gene trimming of TCR beta chains was found in a later genetic analysis and replicated in an independent cohort. In a later analysis, TCR association rates were found to vary across HLA loci, with the most associated TCRs seen for DRB1 alleles and the fewest for HLA-C alleles. The study gave a list of about 160 TCR beta chains associated with cytomegalovirus. CMV serostatus was the only immune exposure information available for the cohort. It was suggested by the authors that the approach could potentially be generalized to other disease states and immunological phenotypes. Three of the identified cytomegalovirus-associated TCR beta chains were confirmed in vitro to be specific for cytomegalovirus antigens. Most TCR sequences were observed very rarely across donors, whereas some public TCRs were present in many individuals. Broadly in line with IMGT annotations, most TCR beta V segments showed up in productive rearrangements about 87% or about 30% of the time in an earlier analysis of roughly 590 of the donors.

The sequence is built from TRBV2 and TRBJ1-1; TRBD1 aligns with 10 central bases. Sequencing used PBMCs. This receptor was identified in a female donor in good health and CMV-seropositive. In nucleotide form, the sequence is TGTGCCAGCCTCAGACAGGGGGCTAGCACTGAAGCTTTCTTT. Translated, this gives CASLRQGASTEAFF.